This passage covers 29 T cell receptor beta chains from one sample sequenced in a study of CD8 T cells in ankylosing spondylitis. TCRdb reprocessed the 5' RACE reads with MiXCR, giving one entry per CDR3 protein. Among fewer than 200,000 distinct CDR3 sequences listed, roughly 18% were seen once. What was sequenced was blood, either unsorted or a sorted T cell fraction (not recorded which). Receptors were obtained from a male donor between 5 and 29 years old with ankylosing spondylitis or in good health (not recorded which).

The chain carries TRBV7-2 and TRBJ2-7; maybe TRBD1 (6 bases). The V and J ends lost 3 bases and 1 base respectively, with 13 bases between them. Looked up from germline, CDR1 is SGHTA and CDR2 is FQGNSA. This CDR3 has 15 residues. The CDR3 loop reads CASSLTGEISYEQYF. CDR3 nucleotides: TGTGCCAGCAGCTTGACAGGAGAAATATCCTACGAGCAGTACTTC.

This clonotype showed up many times. This chain joins TRBV7-6 and TRBJ2-5; maybe TRBD1 (6 bases). CDR3 size: 16 residues. Germline V gives CDR1 SGHVS, CDR2 FNYEAQ. Trimming left V 2 bases short and J 4 bases short, with 17 bases between. In DNA, the CDR3 is TGTGCCAGCAGCTTAACGTGGCAGGGGAAGTCAGAGACCCAGTACTTC. Translating gives CASSLTWQGKSETQYF.

This clonotype came up many times. The chain combines TRBV29-1 with TRBJ2-7; 9 bases map to TRBD1. This CDR3 has 12 residues. The V gene's germline CDR1 is SQVTM and CDR2 ANQGSEA. The J segment lost 4 bases and the V segment lost 7 bases, leaving 5 bases of the junction unmatched. The CDR3 DNA sequence: TGCAGCGCCAGGACAGGGGATTACGAGCAGTACTTC. This gives the protein CSARTGDYEQYF.

This clonotype was observed a handful of times. The J gene is TRBJ1-3, the V gene TRBV2, with unresolved D. The CDR3 runs 14 residues. CDR1 and CDR2 from the germline V gene are SNHLY and FYNNEI. V was pared by 5 bases and J by 0 bases, with 8 bases between. CDR3 sequence: CASSREGSGNTIYF. In nucleotides, the CDR3 is TGTGCCAGCAGTAGAGAGGGCTCTGGAAACACCATATATTTT.

There are many counts of this clonotype. The chain is built from TRBV19 and TRBJ2-3; 14 bases match TRBD2. This CDR3 is built from 17 residues. In germline, CDR1 is LNHDA, CDR2 SQIVND (reference sequence). The V gene end was trimmed by 6 bases and the J gene end by 4 bases; junction bases not matched to a gene: 9. CDR3 protein: CASSQRGTSGSPDTQYF. The CDR3 coding sequence is TGTGCCAGTAGCCAACGAGGGACTAGCGGGAGTCCAGATACGCAGTATTTT.

This clonotype has ten or more counts. The gene calls are TRBV29-1 and TRBJ2-3; 10 positions match TRBD2. Germline V gene sequence: CDR1 SQVTM, CDR2 ANQGSEA. With 4 bases clipped from V and 3 bases from J, the junction kept 7 bases outside the gene matches. CDR3 length: 15 amino acids. The CDR3 region has the DNA TGCAGCGTTGTCAAGCTAGCGGGAGAAACAGATACGCAGTATTTT. Its translation: CSVVKLAGETDTQYF.

The count of this clonotype is one. The chain links TRBV19 to TRBJ2-3; D is possibly TRBD2 (6 bases). V shed 10 bases and J shed 4 bases, with 12 bases lying between them. CDR1 LNHDA and CDR2 SQIVND come from the germline V gene (reference sequence). This CDR3 has 12 residues. The DNA of the CDR3 is TGTGCCACCGGGAGCGTCGCAGATACGCAGTATTTT. Encoded protein: CATGSVADTQYF.

This clonotype showed up many times. The CDR3 sequence: CASSPFGTDTQYF. DNA of the CDR3: TGTGCCAGCAGCCCCTTTGGCACAGATACGCAGTATTTT. The J gene is TRBJ2-3, the V gene TRBV7-9; unclear D gene. The germline V gene has CDR1 SEHNR and CDR2 FQNEAQ (reference sequence). Trimming took off 5 bases at V and 1 base at J, with 7 bases between the two ends. This CDR3 has 13 residues.

This clonotype was recorded many times. This chain connects TRBV15 to TRBJ2-4; 8 bases align to TRBD1. The CDR3 spans 14 residues. Germline values: CDR1 LNHNV, CDR2 YYDKDF (reference sequence). V lost 5 bases, J lost 6 bases, and 6 bases stayed unmatched. CDR3 DNA sequence: TGTGCCACCAGCCCACGGGACAGGAGAAACATTCAGTACTTC. Its translation is CATSPRDRRNIQYF.

The sample holds many counts of this clonotype. The chain employs TRBV12-3 or TRBV12-4 and TRBJ2-6, with 7 bases fitting TRBD1. The CDR3 totals 18 residues. Trimming at V came to 7 bases and at J to 0 bases, leaving 12 bases not matched to a gene. CDR3 nucleotide sequence: TGTGCCAGCATACAGAAAGACAGGGCGGCCTCTGGGGCCAACGTCCTGACTTTC. It codes for CASIQKDRAASGANVLTF.

J is TRBJ2-1 and V is TRBV6-5; no clear D. This CDR3 region has 11 residues. Per germline, CDR1 MNHEY and CDR2 SVGAGI. V was shortened by 0 bases and J by 15 bases, with 9 bases between the two germline ends. CDR3 bases: TGTGCCAGCAGTTACTCGACCGATCTGTTCTTC. Encoded protein: CASSYSTDLFF.

The chain combines TRBV20-1 with TRBJ2-7; no definite D call. The V end was cut by 6 bases, the J end by 9 bases, with 12 bases between. CDR3 length equals 10 residues. Germline V CDR1 and CDR2: DFQATT, SNEGSKA (reference sequence). CDR3 nucleotide sequence: TGCAGTGCCTCTGAAGACGTGCAGTACTTC. Translation gives CSASEDVQYF.

Ten or more counts support this clonotype. The chain recombines TRBV10-3 with TRBJ2-7, with 11 bases identical to TRBD2. The V gene's germline CDR1 is ENHRY and CDR2 SYGVKD. The CDR3 has 15 amino acids. With V trimmed by 8 bases and J by 3 bases, 9 bases remained unmatched. The CDR3 loop reads CAIGGGGTSGYEQYF. The CDR3 DNA reads TGTGCCATCGGGGGTGGGGGGACTAGCGGCTACGAGCAGTACTTC.

In this sample, this clonotype turned up many times. The rearrangement joins TRBV7-8 to TRBJ2-5; 8 bases are shared with TRBD1. Germline loops: CDR1 SGHVS, CDR2 FQNEAQ. The trim removed 5 bases at V and 1 base at J, leaving 9 bases unmatched. The CDR3 has 16 amino acids. The CDR3 protein is CASSRLDREVQETQYF. The CDR3 bases are TGTGCCAGCAGCCGTCTGGACAGGGAGGTCCAAGAGACCCAGTACTTC. Full variable domain (rest looked up from reference TRBV7-8 and TRBJ2-5): GAGVSQSPRYKVAKRGQDVALRCDPISGHVSLFWYQQALGQGPEFLTYFQNEAQLDKSGLPSDRFFAERPEGSVSTLKIQRTQQEDSAVYLCASSRLDREVQETQYFGPGTRLLVL.

This clonotype was counted ten times or more. The CDR3 sequence: CASSFGLNEQFF. CDR3 nucleotides: TGTGCCAGCAGCTTCGGACTTAATGAGCAGTTCTTC. J is TRBJ2-1 and V is TRBV9; TRBD2 might be the D (5 bases). CDR3 size: 12 residues. V was pared by 4 bases and J by 7 bases, with 9 bases between. Germline CDR1 reads SGDLS; CDR2 reads YYNGEE. Full variable domain (missing parts from reference TRBV9 and TRBJ2-1): DSGVTQTPKHLITATGQRVTLRCSPRSGDLSVYWYQQSLDQGLQFLIQYYNGEERAKGNILERFSAQQFPDLHSELNLSSLELGDSALYFCASSFGLNEQFFGPGTRLTVL.

The sample holds many counts of this clonotype. This chain links TRBV20-1 with TRBJ2-4; possible D gene TRBD2, 5 bases. Per germline, CDR1 DFQATT and CDR2 SNEGSKA (reference sequence). The length of the CDR3 is 17 residues. This CDR3 is CSAEDRYRGIAKNIQYF. The CDR3 bases are TGCAGCGCTGAAGACCGCTATCGGGGAATAGCCAAAAACATTCAGTACTTC.

Ten or more counts support this clonotype. The genes are TRBV30 and TRBJ2-2; D remains unclear. V gave up 5 bases and J gave up 2 bases, with 9 bases separating them. CDR3 length: 13 residues. The germline V gene has CDR1 GTSNPN and CDR2 SVGIG (reference sequence). The CDR3 sequence is CAWGDQNTGELFF. CDR3 DNA: TGTGCCTGGGGAGACCAAAACACCGGGGAGCTGTTTTTT.

This clonotype was recorded at least ten times. The CDR3, as DNA: TGCGCCAGCAGCTTGGGCTCTAGCGGGGCCTACGAGCAGTACTTC. It is translated as CASSLGSSGAYEQYF. The rearrangement uses TRBV5-1 and TRBJ2-7; 9 bases align to TRBD2. There are 15 residues in the CDR3. CDR1 and CDR2 (germline): SGHRS, YFSETQ. Trimming took 0 bases from V and 2 from J; bases not matched to a gene: 3. Variable domain in full (rest from reference TRBV5-1 and TRBJ2-7): KAGVTQTPRYLIKTRGQQVTLSCSPISGHRSVSWYQQTPGQGLQFLFEYFSETQRNKGNFPGRFSGRQFSNSRSEMNVSTLELGDSALYLCASSLGSSGAYEQYFGPGTRLTVT.

This clonotype was observed at least ten times. The gene calls are TRBV21-1 and TRBJ1-2. TRBV21-1 has pseudogene status. The CDR3 contains 13 residues. The CDR3 DNA reads as TGTGCCAGCAGCAGGCCTTACAAGTTTGGCTACACCTTC. Encoded protein: CASSRPYKFGYTF.

This clonotype was seen repeatedly, ten times or more. V is TRBV7-6 and J is TRBJ2-5, with 8 bases matching TRBD1. Trimming cost V 5 bases and J 4 bases; bases outside gene matches: 6. Germline loops: CDR1 SGHVS, CDR2 FNYEAQ. The CDR3 loop spans 14 amino acids. The DNA for the CDR3 is TGTGCCAGCAGCCCCCGGACAGGGCTAGAGACCCAGTACTTC. It is translated as CASSPRTGLETQYF.

This clonotype was seen at least ten times. The gene calls are TRBV7-2 and TRBJ2-7, with 9 nucleotides matching TRBD2. This CDR3 contains 17 residues. Germline loops: CDR1 SGHTA, CDR2 FQGNSA. After removal of 1 base from V and 8 bases from J, the junction contained 15 bases not matched to a gene. CDR3 sequence reads: CASSLELAGVPGTKQYF. The CDR3 DNA reads as TGTGCCAGCAGCTTAGAACTAGCGGGCGTTCCGGGCACCAAGCAGTACTTC.

CDR3 DNA sequence: TGTGCCACCAGTGATGGGGGGTTGAAACTGTTTTTT. Amino acid sequence: CATSDGGLKLFF. The V call is TRBV24-1, the J call TRBJ1-4; maybe TRBD1 (5 bases). CDR3 length: 12 residues. The V gene's germline CDR1 is KGHDR and CDR2 SFDVKD. V dropped 3 bases and J dropped 11 bases, with 9 bases sitting between them.

This clonotype has at least ten counts. The genes are TRBV9 and TRBJ2-6; D uncertain. The V gene lost 3 bases and the J gene lost 0 bases, with 13 bases spanning the gap. This CDR3 region has 17 residues. Germline CDR1 SGDLS, CDR2 YYNGEE. The CDR3 protein is CASSAPQKSSGANVLTF. CDR3 sequence (DNA): TGTGCCAGCAGCGCCCCACAGAAGAGCTCTGGGGCCAACGTCCTGACTTTC. The full variable domain, completed using reference TRBV9 and TRBJ2-6, is DSGVTQTPKHLITATGQRVTLRCSPRSGDLSVYWYQQSLDQGLQFLIQYYNGEERAKGNILERFSAQQFPDLHSELNLSSLELGDSALYFCASSAPQKSSGANVLTFGAGSRLTVL.

This clonotype was counted many times. CDR3 nucleotide sequence: TGTGCCACCAGTGACCTCAGGGTTGGGGAGACCCAGTACTTC. This sequence encodes CATSDLRVGETQYF. The rearrangement links TRBV24-1 to TRBJ2-5; a possible D gene is TRBD1 (5 bases). Trimming took 4 bases from V and 5 from J, leaving 13 bases between them. The CDR3 has 14 amino acids. The germline V gene encodes CDR1 KGHDR and CDR2 SFDVKD.

V gene TRBV20-1 combines with J gene TRBJ2-7; D not certain. The CDR3 covers 12 residues. V lost 4 bases and J lost 5, with 12 bases in between. Germline V gene sequence: CDR1 DFQATT, CDR2 SNEGSKA (reference sequence). The CDR3: CSAIAFDDEQYF. The DNA for the CDR3 is TGCAGTGCTATCGCCTTTGACGACGAGCAGTACTTC.

This clonotype is labeled as medium-sized. The V gene is TRBV28, the J gene TRBJ2-7; possible D gene TRBD2, 7 bases. The V end lost 5 bases, the J end lost 2 bases, and 16 bases lay between the germline ends. Germline CDR1 is MDHEN and CDR2 is SYDVKM. The CDR3 runs to 15 residues. The CDR3 DNA reads as TGTGCCAGCAGTGATTCAGCGGGACAAACCTACGAGCAGTACTTC. This codes for CASSDSAGQTYEQYF.

This chain connects TRBV6-1 to TRBJ1-5, with TRBD1 matching over 10 bases. CDR1 and CDR2 from the germline V gene are MNHNS and SASEGT. The V segment lost 5 bases and the J segment 0 bases; nucleotides outside the gene matches: 7. This CDR3 is built from 17 residues. CDR3 amino acids: CASSFRDRGYSNQPQHF. The CDR3 DNA reads as TGTGCCAGCAGTTTCCGGGACAGGGGATATAGCAATCAGCCCCAGCATTTT.

The chain recombines TRBV9 with TRBJ2-1; 10 nucleotides match TRBD1. The germline gives CDR1 SGDLS, CDR2 YYNGEE. V lost 4 bases, J lost 5 bases, and 21 bases stayed unmatched. The CDR3 covers 20 residues. CDR3 sequence (DNA): TGTGCCAGCAGCCTTCCGGGACAGGGGTCTCTAGCCCCATGGGACAATGAGCAGTTCTTC. Translated, it gives CASSLPGQGSLAPWDNEQFF.

The table lists this clonotype with many counts. The chain recombines TRBV19 with TRBJ2-7; D is undetermined. V lost 1 base, J lost 3 bases, and 7 bases lay in between. Germline V lookup: CDR1 LNHDA, CDR2 SQIVND (reference sequence). This CDR3 is 13 amino acids long. The CDR3 sequence: CASSIGPYYEQYF. The CDR3 nucleotides read TGTGCCAGTAGTATAGGCCCCTACTACGAGCAGTACTTC.